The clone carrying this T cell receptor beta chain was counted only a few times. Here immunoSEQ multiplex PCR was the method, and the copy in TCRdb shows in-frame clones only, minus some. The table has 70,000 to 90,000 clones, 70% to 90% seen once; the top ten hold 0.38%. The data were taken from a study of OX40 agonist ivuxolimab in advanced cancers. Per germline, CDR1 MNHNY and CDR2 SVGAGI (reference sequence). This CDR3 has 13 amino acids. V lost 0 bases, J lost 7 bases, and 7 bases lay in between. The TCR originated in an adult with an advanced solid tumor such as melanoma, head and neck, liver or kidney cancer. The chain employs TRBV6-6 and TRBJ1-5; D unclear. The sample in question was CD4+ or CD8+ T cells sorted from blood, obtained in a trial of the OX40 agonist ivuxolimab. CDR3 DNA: TGTGCCAGCAGTTACTCCCCGAGCCAGCCCCAGCATTTT. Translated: CASSYSPSQPQHF.